The present T cell receptor beta chain was sequenced within a study of cytomegalovirus exposure and HLA in healthy donors. Findings and limits, study-wide: In a later analysis, HLA-C alleles had the fewest associated TCRs, DRB1 alleles the most. In an earlier analysis, in 620 or so donors, most V segments appeared productive either ~90% or ~30% of the time. A cluster of highly shared sequence variants was likely a sequencing artifact.

The PCR was carried out with 60 Vbeta primers and 13 Jbeta primers. Generated by immunoSEQ multiplex PCR, the TCRdb table keeps only in-frame clones and is missing some. This repertoire shows approximately 85,000 clones, over 75% found once; its top ten account for approximately 7.9%. A word on this clone: Its antigen is undetermined.

What was sequenced was PBMCs. The receptor comes from a man aged 25 to 45 in good health and CMV-seronegative.

The CDR3 DNA follows: TGTGCCAGCAGCCGGGGGGGGAGTTCAGGCTACGAGCAGTACTTC. Its translation is CASSRGGSSGYEQYF. V and J are TRBV28 and TRBJ2-7; TRBD2 aligns across 8 bases. With 6 bases clipped from V and 3 bases from J, the junction kept 10 bases outside the gene matches. Germline assignment: CDR1 MDHEN and CDR2 SYDVKM. The CDR3 has 15 amino acids.